The 8 T cell receptor beta chains below come from one sample, sequenced in a study of shared clonotypes between healthy human individuals. TCRdb keeps only in-frame clones here, not all; method: immunoSEQ multiplex PCR. The sample yields about 2.3 million clones, approximately 95% seen once. Sequencing was done on a sample of naive CD4+ T cells from PBMCs. Specified subset: CD45RA+ positively selected. The receptors were gathered from a man aged 18 to 30 in good health. Some clones in this sample may be carry-over from other donors' samples.

V and J are TRBV21-1 and TRBJ2-1; TRBD2, the table's D call, lacks a check against the DNA. TRBV21-1 is shown as a pseudogene. This CDR3 is built from 17 residues. The CDR3 sequence: CASSKKLPASGYNEQFF. In DNA form, the CDR3 reads TGTGCCAGCAGCAAAAAGCTCCCGGCTAGCGGTTACAATGAGCAGTTCTTC.

This chain uses TRBV9 with TRBJ2-2; D remains unclear. V lost 1 base, J lost 4 bases, and 11 bases lay in between. The CDR3 is 15 amino acids. CDR1 and CDR2 (germline): SGDLS, YYNGEE. The CDR3 region is CASSVNGVGTGELFF. CDR3 in DNA: TGTGCCAGCAGCGTAAATGGGGTAGGCACCGGGGAGCTGTTTTTT.

CDR3 amino acids: CASRGFYLRGGYTF. The CDR3 DNA sequence: TGTGCCAGCCGAGGCTTTTACTTACGGGGTGGCTACACCTTC. The V call is TRBV21-1, the J call TRBJ1-2. TRBV21-1 is designated a pseudogene. CDR3 length: 14 amino acids.

Notes on this clone: Other DNA variants within this sample encode the same CDR3. The V gene is TRBV7-3, the J gene TRBJ2-5, with D perhaps matching TRBD2 (5 bases). Germline-derived CDR1 and CDR2 are SGHTA and FQGTGA. This CDR3 comprises 13 residues. V shed 2 bases and J shed 2 bases, with 6 bases lying between them. Written as DNA, the CDR3 is TGTGCCAGCAGCTTAGGCGGGCAAGAGACCCAGTACTTC. Its protein product is CASSLGGQETQYF. Drawing the rest from reference TRBV7-3 and TRBJ2-5, the complete variable domain is GAGVSQTPSNKVTEKGKYVELRCDPISGHTALYWYRQSLGQGPEFLIYFQGTGAADDSGLPNDRFFAVRPEGSVSTLKIQRTERGDSAVYLCASSLGGQETQYFGPGTRLLVL.

CDR3: CASSLAGSDTQYF. CDR3 coding DNA: TGTGCCAGCAGTCTGGCAGGCTCAGATACGCAGTATTTT. The V call is TRBV6-4, the J call TRBJ2-3, with no clear D. The CDR3 length is 13 residues. In germline, CDR1 is MRHNA, CDR2 SNTAGT. Trimming took off 5 bases at V and 4 bases at J, with 10 bases between the two ends.

The CDR3: CASSPGTGQTTEAFF. The CDR3 nucleotides read TGTGCCAGCAGTCCCGGGACAGGACAAACAACTGAAGCTTTCTTT. The rearrangement links TRBV6-5 to TRBJ1-1; 8 bases map to TRBD1. The germline V gene has CDR1 MNHEY and CDR2 SVGAGI. V was pared by 5 bases and J by 5 bases, with 10 bases of the junction left unmatched. CDR3 length: 15 residues.

This rearrangement joins TRBV28 to TRBJ2-2; the D gene is possibly TRBD2 (6 bases). Trimming stripped 6 bases from V and 2 bases from J, with 16 bases between. CDR3 length equals 16 residues. Germline V gene sequence: CDR1 MDHEN, CDR2 SYDVKM. The CDR3 nucleotides are TGTGCCAGCAGAGACGGAGGGCCGAGAAACACCGGGGAGCTGTTTTTT. Translated: CASRDGGPRNTGELFF.

V usage is TRBV9 and J usage is TRBJ2-3; no reliable D call. Germline-derived CDR1 and CDR2 are SGDLS and YYNGEE. The CDR3 is made up of 12 amino acids. Trimming removed 0 bases from V and 12 bases from J, with 11 bases in between. The chain's CDR3 is CASSVGPMGQYF. In nucleotides, the CDR3 is TGTGCCAGCAGCGTAGGGCCCATGGGCCAGTATTTT.